The entry below describes one T cell receptor beta chain. The CDR3 has 16 amino acids. V lost 1 base to trimming and J lost 5 bases; unmatched junction nucleotides: 2. Germline V gene data show CDR1 as SGHTA and CDR2 as FQGNSA. Profiling relied on immunoSEQ multiplex PCR, and the TCRdb table lists in-frame clones only, not all of them. In the table there are some 200,000 clones, about 91% of which are singletons. The source of the sample is a study of blood T cell repertoires in COVID-19. The sample consisted of peripheral blood. The source is a man aged 25-45 years with acute or convalescent COVID-19. This rearrangement joins TRBV7-2 to TRBJ2-2; TRBD2 agrees at 12 bases. CDR3 nucleotides: TGTGCCAGCAGCTTAGGACTAGCGGGAGTGACCGGGGAGCTGTTTTTT. It yields the protein CASSLGLAGVTGELFF.